This record covers a single TCR beta chain. The antigen is unknown. Trimming took off 5 bases at V and 1 base at J, with 14 bases between the two ends. Germline values: CDR1 LNHDA, CDR2 SQIVND (reference sequence). The CDR3 extends over 15 amino acids. Generated by immunoSEQ multiplex PCR, the TCRdb table keeps only in-frame clones and is missing some. The data contain approximately 61,000 clones, roughly 80% of them singletons. The data belong to a study of OX40 agonist ivuxolimab in advanced cancers. Looking at the study overall: Dose-escalation patients had hepatocellular carcinoma, melanoma, renal cell or head and neck cancer. Overall study findings and caveats: At 0.1 to 3.0 mg/kg and by week 6, clonal expansion occurred in CD4+ and CD8+ blood T cells.

This clonotype originated in an adult with an advanced solid tumor such as melanoma, head and neck, liver or kidney cancer. The sequencing used CD4+ or CD8+ T cells sorted from blood, collected in a trial of the OX40 agonist ivuxolimab. This chain links TRBV19 with TRBJ1-1; D not certain. In nucleotides, the CDR3 is TGTGCCAGTAGTTTACTAACTCAGGAGAACACTGAAGCTTTCTTT. Amino acids: CASSLLTQENTEAFF.